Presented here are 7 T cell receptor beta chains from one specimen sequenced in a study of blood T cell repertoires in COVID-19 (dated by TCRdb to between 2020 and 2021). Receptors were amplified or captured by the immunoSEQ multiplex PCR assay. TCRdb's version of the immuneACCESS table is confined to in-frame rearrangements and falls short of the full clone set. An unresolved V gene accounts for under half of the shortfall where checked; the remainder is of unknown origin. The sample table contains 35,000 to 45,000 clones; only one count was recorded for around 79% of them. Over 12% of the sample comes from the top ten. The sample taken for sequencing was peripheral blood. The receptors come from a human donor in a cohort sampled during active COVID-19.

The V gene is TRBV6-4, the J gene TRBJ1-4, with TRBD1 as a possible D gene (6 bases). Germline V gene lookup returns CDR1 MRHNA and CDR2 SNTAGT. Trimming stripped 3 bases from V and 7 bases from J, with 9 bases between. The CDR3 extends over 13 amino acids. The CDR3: CASSEGAGEKLFF. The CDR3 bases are TGTGCCAGCAGTGAGGGGGCAGGTGAAAAACTGTTTTTT.

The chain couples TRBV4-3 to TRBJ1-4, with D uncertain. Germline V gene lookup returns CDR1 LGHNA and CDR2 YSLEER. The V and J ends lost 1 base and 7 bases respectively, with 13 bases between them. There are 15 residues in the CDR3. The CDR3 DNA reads TGCGCCAGCAGCCAAGGATTTCCAAACGGTGAAAAACTGTTTTTT. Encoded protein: CASSQGFPNGEKLFF.

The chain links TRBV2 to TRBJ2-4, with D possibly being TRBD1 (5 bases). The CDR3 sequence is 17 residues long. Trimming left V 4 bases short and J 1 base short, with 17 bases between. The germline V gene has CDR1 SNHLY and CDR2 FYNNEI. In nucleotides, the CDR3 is TGTGCCAGCAGTGCGATCGGCCTCTACAGGGCCAAAAACATTCAGTACTTC. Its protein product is CASSAIGLYRAKNIQYF.

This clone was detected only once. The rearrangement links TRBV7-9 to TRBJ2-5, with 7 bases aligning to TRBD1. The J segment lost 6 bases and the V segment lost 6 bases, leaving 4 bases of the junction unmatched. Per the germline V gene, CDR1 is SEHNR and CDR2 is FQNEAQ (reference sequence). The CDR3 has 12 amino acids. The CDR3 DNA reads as TGTGCCAGCAGTGGACAGGACAAGACCCAGTACTTC. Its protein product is CASSGQDKTQYF.

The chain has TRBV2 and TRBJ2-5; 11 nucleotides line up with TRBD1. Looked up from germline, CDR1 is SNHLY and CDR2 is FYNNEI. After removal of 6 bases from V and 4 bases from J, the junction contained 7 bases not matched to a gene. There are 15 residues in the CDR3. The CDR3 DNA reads TGTGCCAGCAGCGAGGACAGGGGGCGCCTAGAGACCCAGTACTTC. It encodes CASSEDRGRLETQYF.

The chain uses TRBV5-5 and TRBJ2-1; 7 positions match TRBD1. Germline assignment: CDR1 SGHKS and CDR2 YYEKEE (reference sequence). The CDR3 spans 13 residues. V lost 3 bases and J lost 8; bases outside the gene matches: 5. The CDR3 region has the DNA TGTGCCAGCAGCTCCGGGACAGTGGATGAGCAGTTCTTC. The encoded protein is CASSSGTVDEQFF.

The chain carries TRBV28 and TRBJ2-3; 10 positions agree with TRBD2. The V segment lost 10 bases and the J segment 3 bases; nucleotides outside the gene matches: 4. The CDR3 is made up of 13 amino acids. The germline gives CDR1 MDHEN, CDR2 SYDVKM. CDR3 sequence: CAIRTSGTDTQYF. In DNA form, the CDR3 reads TGTGCCATCAGGACTAGCGGAACAGATACGCAGTATTTT.